One and the same sample provided the 25 T cell receptor beta chains below, sequenced in a study of cytotoxic CD8 clonotypes in ibrutinib-treated CLL. The repertoire was sequenced with immunoSEQ multiplex PCR; TCRdb's copy has only in-frame clones and lacks some. The sample yields 150,000 or so clones, around 84% seen once. The sample in question was PBMCs, obtained after 12 months of ibrutinib treatment. The receptors were sampled from a human donor with chronic lymphocytic leukemia.

This clone was found once. This rearrangement joins TRBV4-1 to TRBJ2-3, with 13 bases lining up with TRBD2. Unmatched junction bases numbered 6, after V lost 0 bases and J lost 3 bases. The CDR3 is 18 residues long. The germline V gene has CDR1 MGHRA and CDR2 YSYEKL. For the CDR3, the DNA is TGCGCCAGCAGCCAAGAACTAGGACTAGCGGGAGTTACAGATACGCAGTATTTT. Protein product: CASSQELGLAGVTDTQYF.

V gene TRBV12-5 combines with J gene TRBJ2-7, with D perhaps being TRBD1 or TRBD2 (6 bases each). This CDR3 comprises 15 residues. V shed 7 bases and J shed 5 bases, with 21 bases lying between them. From germline, CDR1 is LGHNT and CDR2 FRNRAP. CDR3 coding DNA: TGTGCTAGTGCCCTAGGGGGGATGTTGGGGGACGAGCAGTACTTC. Its protein product is CASALGGMLGDEQYF.

J is TRBJ2-1 and V is TRBV6-1; D remains unclear. Germline loops: CDR1 MNHNS, CDR2 SASEGT. The CDR3 is 14 residues long. V lost 1 base and J lost 3, with 7 bases in between. The CDR3 spells CASSEVAGYNEQFF. The CDR3 DNA sequence: TGTGCCAGCAGTGAAGTAGCCGGCTACAATGAGCAGTTCTTC.

This clone has more than one count but fewer than ten. The chain uses TRBV29-1 and TRBJ1-2, with 7 nucleotides matching TRBD1. CDR1 and CDR2 from the germline V gene are SQVTM and ANQGSEA. The J segment lost 2 bases and the V segment lost 7 bases, leaving 13 bases of the junction unmatched. The CDR3 has 15 amino acids. The CDR3 loop reads CSASRGGESNYGYTF. The CDR3 region has the DNA TGCAGCGCCAGCAGGGGGGGAGAGTCAAACTATGGCTACACCTTC.

The chain is built from TRBV18 and TRBJ1-3; 11 nucleotides align to TRBD1. Germline lookup yields CDR1 KGHSH and CDR2 LQKENI. Losses at the gene ends were 4 bases for V and 0 bases for J; bases not matched to a gene: 8. The CDR3 consists of 18 residues. CDR3 DNA: TGTGCCAGCTCACAATTCCCCGGGACAGGGGGCTCTGGAAACACCATATATTTT. It yields the protein CASSQFPGTGGSGNTIYF.

This clone was detected a few times. This chain uses TRBV5-4 with TRBJ1-2; a weak D match, TRBD1 (6 bases). V dropped 1 base and J dropped 8 bases, with 12 bases sitting between them. This CDR3 has 13 amino acids. Germline CDR1 and CDR2: SGHNT and YYREEE (reference sequence). CDR3 sequence (DNA): TGTGCCAGCAGCTTGTGGGCAGGGGACGGCTACACCTTC. It encodes CASSLWAGDGYTF. Variable domain in full (rest from reference TRBV5-4 and TRBJ1-2): ETGVTQSPTHLIKTRGQQVTLRCSSQSGHNTVSWYQQALGQGPQFIFQYYREEENGRGNFPPRFSGLQFPNYSSELNVNALELDDSALYLCASSLWAGDGYTFGSGTRLTVV.

V usage is TRBV5-1 and J usage is TRBJ2-5, with 7 bases fitting TRBD1. J lost 6 bases, V lost 4 bases, and 9 bases had no gene match. The germline V gene has CDR1 SGHRS and CDR2 YFSETQ. The CDR3 consists of 14 residues. The CDR3 nucleotides are TGCGCCAGCAGCCACGGACAAAGGGGGCAGACCCAGTACTTC. Translation gives CASSHGQRGQTQYF.

This clone was observed once. The rearrangement uses TRBV28 and TRBJ1-5; possible D gene TRBD1, 5 bases. Germline V gene lookup returns CDR1 MDHEN and CDR2 SYDVKM. The CDR3 is made up of 15 amino acids. Deletions cut 3 bases from V and 4 bases from J, with 13 bases between. For the CDR3, the DNA is TGTGCCAGCAGTTTCGGCCCCGAGGGGAATCAGCCCCAGCATTTT. It yields the protein CASSFGPEGNQPQHF.

V and J are TRBV5-4 and TRBJ2-5; no reliable D call. Germline V lookup: CDR1 SGHNT, CDR2 YYREEE (reference sequence). The V and J ends lost 4 bases and 1 base respectively, with 11 bases between them. The CDR3 extends over 14 amino acids. Written as DNA, the CDR3 is TGTGCCAGCAGCCAAACGGGCAGCCAAGAGACCCAGTACTTC. Encoded protein: CASSQTGSQETQYF.

The gene calls are TRBV9 and TRBJ1-6; no firm D call. Germline-derived CDR1 and CDR2 are SGDLS and YYNGEE. The CDR3 runs to 14 residues. V lost 0 bases and J 7 bases, leaving 8 bases between the germline ends. The CDR3 spells CASSVDRPNSPLHF. As DNA, the CDR3 is TGTGCCAGCAGCGTAGACCGACCCAATTCACCCCTCCACTTT. Full variable domain (missing parts from reference TRBV9 and TRBJ1-6): DSGVTQTPKHLITATGQRVTLRCSPRSGDLSVYWYQQSLDQGLQFLIQYYNGEERAKGNILERFSAQQFPDLHSELNLSSLELGDSALYFCASSVDRPNSPLHFGNGTRLTVT.

The V and J genes are TRBV7-9 and TRBJ1-1; D is unclear. The ends were cut back, 3 bases at V and 1 base at J, with 6 bases in the middle. The CDR3 is 13 residues long. Germline-derived CDR1 and CDR2 are SEHNR and FQNEAQ (reference sequence). This CDR3 is CASSFSWNTEAFF. CDR3 DNA: TGTGCCAGCAGCTTCTCATGGAACACTGAAGCTTTCTTT. Drawing the rest from reference TRBV7-9 and TRBJ1-1, the complete variable domain is DTGVSQNPRHKITKRGQNVTFRCDPISEHNRLYWYRQTLGQGPEFLTYFQNEAQLEKSRLLSDRFSAERPKGSFSTLEIQRTEQGDSAMYLCASSFSWNTEAFFGQGTRLTVV.

The CDR3 sequence: CASSPGQGIDSGELFF. The CDR3 DNA is TGTGCCAGCAGCCCCGGACAGGGGATAGATTCCGGGGAGCTGTTTTTT. The V and J genes are TRBV7-9 and TRBJ2-2; TRBD1 aligns across 9 bases. The CDR3 is made up of 16 amino acids. CDR1 and CDR2 from the germline V gene are SEHNR and FQNEAQ (reference sequence). J gave up 6 bases and V 5 bases, and 10 bases lay outside the gene matches.

This chain connects TRBV7-6 to TRBJ1-5, with TRBD1 matching over 9 bases. V lost 5 bases, J lost 7 bases, and 9 bases stayed unmatched. The CDR3 loop spans 15 amino acids. The germline V gene encodes CDR1 SGHVS and CDR2 FNYEAQ. This CDR3 reads CASSQGQGDGQPQHF. In DNA, the CDR3 is TGTGCCAGCAGCCAGGGACAGGGTGACGGCCAGCCCCAGCATTTT.

This chain connects TRBV18 to TRBJ1-5, with a tentative D call TRBD1 (5 bases). The V gene lost 3 bases and the J gene lost 3 bases, with 15 bases spanning the gap. From germline, CDR1 is KGHSH and CDR2 LQKENI. The CDR3 totals 16 residues. The CDR3 loop reads CASSPGLRGDNQPQHF. As DNA, the CDR3 is TGTGCCAGCTCACCTGGTTTACGAGGGGACAATCAGCCCCAGCATTTT. The variable domain in full, with the rest retrieved from reference TRBV18 and TRBJ1-5, is NAGVMQNPRHLVRRRGQEARLRCSPMKGHSHVYWYRQLPEEGLKFMVYLQKENIIDESGMPKERFSAEFPKEGPSILRIQQVVRGDSAAYFCASSPGLRGDNQPQHFGDGTRLSIL.

DNA for the CDR3: TGCGCCAGCAGGTTTGTGGAGGGGGGCACAGATACGCAGTATTTT. Amino acids: CASRFVEGGTDTQYF. This sequence joins TRBV5-1 and TRBJ2-3, with D possibly being TRBD1 or TRBD2 (6 bases each). Looked up from germline, CDR1 is SGHRS and CDR2 is YFSETQ. The CDR3 sequence is 15 residues long. V was clipped by 5 bases and J by 1 base, with 14 bases between them.

The V call is TRBV27, the J call TRBJ1-1, with D unresolved. Germline lookup yields CDR1 MNHEY and CDR2 SMNVEV (reference sequence). This CDR3 contains 13 residues. V lost 1 base, J lost 0 bases, and 3 bases lay in between. This chain's CDR3 is CASSLLMNTEAFF. In nucleotides, the CDR3 is TGTGCCAGCAGTTTATTGATGAACACTGAAGCTTTCTTT.

This chain links TRBV25-1 with TRBJ2-6, with a weak D call TRBD1 (6 bases). The ends were cut back, 5 bases at V and 12 bases at J, with 11 bases in the middle. In germline, CDR1 is MGHDK, CDR2 SYGVNS. CDR3 length: 12 amino acids. The CDR3 region is CASSTGSGVLTF. The CDR3 bases are TGTGCCAGCAGTACAGGGTCCGGCGTCCTGACTTTC.

This clone appeared a few times. The V and J genes are TRBV11-2 and TRBJ1-1; 7 nucleotides agree with TRBD1. Per the germline V gene, CDR1 is SGHAT and CDR2 is FQNNGV. The junction had 6 bases not matched to a gene; V was cut back by 7 bases and J by 1 base. CDR3 size: 14 residues. The CDR3 here is CASKPQGRNTEAFF. As DNA, the CDR3 is TGTGCCAGCAAGCCACAGGGGAGGAACACTGAAGCTTTCTTT.

This chain links TRBV5-6 with TRBJ1-1, with 7 bases aligning to TRBD1. The CDR3 has 15 residues. The V gene end was trimmed by 8 bases and the J gene end by 5 bases; junction bases not matched to a gene: 15. The germline V gene has CDR1 SGHDT and CDR2 YYEEEE. The DNA for the CDR3 is TGTGCCAGTTCCATGACAGGGAGGGTAGGGACTGAAGCTTTCTTT. Translating gives CASSMTGRVGTEAFF.

In regard to this clone: This specimen includes other DNA sequences encoding the same CDR3. The chain couples TRBV5-6 to TRBJ2-1; no clear D gene. V lost 1 base and J lost 4, with 3 bases in between. Looked up from germline, CDR1 is SGHDT and CDR2 is YYEEEE. This CDR3 is built from 12 residues. In nucleotides, the CDR3 is TGTGCCAGCAGCTTGAGATACAATGAGCAGTTCTTC. This codes for CASSLRYNEQFF.

This clone was observed once. CDR3 amino acids: CASSFQDRDRNYGYTF. CDR3 nucleotide sequence: TGTGCCAGCAGTTTCCAGGACAGGGACCGAAACTATGGCTACACCTTC. The chain carries TRBV28 and TRBJ1-2; 8 bases are a match to TRBD1. Germline V gives CDR1 MDHEN, CDR2 SYDVKM. V was clipped by 3 bases and J by 2 bases; unmatched bases: 8. The CDR3 length is 16 residues.

This clone was observed a handful of times. The chain combines TRBV9 with TRBJ1-5, with D possibly being TRBD1 (5 bases). Deletions cut 0 bases from V and 2 bases from J, with 9 bases between. Germline assignment: CDR1 SGDLS and CDR2 YYNGEE. The length of the CDR3 is 15 residues. The CDR3 loop reads CASSVGGEGNQPQHF. DNA for the CDR3: TGTGCCAGCAGCGTAGGGGGGGAAGGCAATCAGCCCCAGCATTTT.

The chain combines TRBV9 with TRBJ1-2; possibly TRBD1 for D (6 bases). CDR3 length equals 15 residues. Trimming left V 3 bases short and J 0 bases short, with 12 bases between. Per the germline V gene, CDR1 is SGDLS and CDR2 is YYNGEE. The CDR3 DNA reads as TGTGCCAGCAGCGCGACAGGTTCAGCTAACTATGGCTACACCTTC. Translated, it gives CASSATGSANYGYTF.

The CDR3 protein is CASSYAAFRQSLNIQYF. The CDR3 nucleotides read TGTGCCAGCAGTTACGCCGCATTCCGACAGTCGCTAAACATTCAGTACTTC. The chain recombines TRBV6-7 with TRBJ2-4; tentative D call: TRBD1 (5 bases). TRBV6-7 is marked as an open reading frame, function uncertain. Trimming removed 2 bases at V and 6 bases at J, with 20 bases between. The length of the CDR3 is 17 residues.

The table lists this clone with a few counts. DNA for the CDR3: TGTGCCAGCAGCCCCTGGAAATTTCCCCAGCATTTT. Translation gives CASSPWKFPQHF. V is TRBV28 and J is TRBJ1-5; D is unresolved. The CDR3 length is 12 residues. CDR1 is MDHEN and CDR2 is SYDVKM in the germline V gene. Trimming stripped 6 bases from V and 10 bases from J, with 13 bases between.